This is a list of T cell receptor beta chains from one sample in a study of tumor-infiltrating lymphocytes in primary liver carcinoma. TCRdb fed the multiplex PCR reads into MiXCR, producing one record per CDR3 protein. In the table there are more than 60,000 distinct CDR3 sequences, almost 70% of which are singletons. Material: liver tumor tissue from sampling region 4. The receptors were gathered from a man between 40 and 49 years old with primary liver carcinoma and hepatitis B virus infection. CDR3s include the opening cysteine and the closing phenylalanine or tryptophan. The D gene is left open where the match is weak. Clone size is not always given. Where it is, it says once, few, many or a class for expanded clones.

-	TRBV5-1	-	TRBJ2-1	TGCGCCAGCAGCTCCAGAGAGGGCTCTTACAATGAGCAGTTCTTC	CASSSREGSYNEQFF
-	TRBV7-9	TRBD2	TRBJ2-3	TGTGCCAGCAGCGGCCTAGCGGGATTCTTCACAGATACGCAGTATTTT	CASSGLAGFFTDTQYF
-	TRBV11-2	-	TRBJ2-2	TGTGCCAGCAGCTTATTAGATGGAGCCGGCGAGATGTTTTTT	CASSLLDGAGEMFF
-	TRBV4-1	-	TRBJ1-4	TGCCCCAGCAGCCAAGTACCCGGGACCGGAAACGAAAAACTGTTTTTT	CPSSQVPGTGNEKLFF
-	TRBV5-4	TRBD2	TRBJ2-5	TGTACCAGGAGCGGGGGGACGGAATGGGAGACCCAGTACTTC	CTRSGGTEWETQYF
-	TRBV11-2	-	TRBJ2-1	TGTGCCAGCACCTCAAGTGATGCCTATGAGCAGTTCTTC	CASTSSDAYEQFF
-	TRBV4-1	-	TRBJ2-7	TGCGCCAACAGACCGGGGCCGAGCTCCTATGAGCAGTACTTT	CANRPGPSSYEQYF
once	TRBV6-1	-	TRBJ2-5	TGTGCCAACAGACAGCACCAAGAGACCCAGTACTTC	CANRQHQETQYF
many	TRBV12-3/TRBV12-4	TRBD2	TRBJ2-7	TGTGCCAGCAGTCCGAGGACTAGTCCCATGTACGAGCAGTACTTC	CASSPRTSPMYEQYF
-	TRBV11-3	-	TRBJ1-1	TGTGCCAGCAGCTTAGGGCAGGGGACTTTCTTT	CASSLGQGTFF
many	TRBV6-1	-	TRBJ1-1	TGTGCCACAAGATCGGGGGGTGTAAACACTGAAGCTTTCTTT	CATRSGGVNTEAFF
-	TRBV14	TRBD1	TRBJ1-1	TGTGCCAGCAGCCGTCGACAGAGGACAGGGGATAGTGAAGCTTTCTTT	CASSRRQRTGDSEAFF
-	TRBV29-1	-	TRBJ1-1	TGCAGTGTTGAAGGGTCGAACACTGATGCTTTCTTT	CSVEGSNTDAFF
-	TRBV5-6	-	TRBJ2-7	TGTGCCAGCGGCTTGGTTGGGCACGTGAGCTTCTACGAGCAGTACTTC	CASGLVGHVSFYEQYF
-	TRBV11-2	-	TRBJ2-7	TGTGCCAGTAGCCCTGCGGGCAAGGGGACCTACGAGCAGTACTTC	CASSPAGKGTYEQYF
-	TRBV19	TRBD2	TRBJ2-1	TGTGCCAGTAGTAGGGGGGAGGGCCGGGATGAGCAGTTCTTC	CASSRGEGRDEQFF
-	TRBV11-1	-	TRBJ1-4	TGTGCCGGCAGCCACAACTGGGGACCTAACGAAAAACTGTTTTTT	CAGSHNWGPNEKLFF
once	TRBV29-1	-	TRBJ1-2	TGCATCGTTGGTTCAGGGCGTGGCTACACTTTC	CIVGSGRGYTF
-	TRBV10-3	-	TRBJ2-3	TGTGCCAACAGCTTGGGCAGAGGGCCAGATACGCAGTATTTT	CANSLGRGPDTQYF
-	TRBV4-1	-	TRBJ1-4	TGCGCCAGCAGCCAAGTCCCCGGTGAAGCTAATGAAAAACTGTTTTTT	CASSQVPGEANEKLFF
once	TRBV6-1	TRBD2	TRBJ2-1	TGTGCCAGCAGTGTCCTCTCCATCGGGGGGGGCGATGAGCAGTTCTTC	CASSVLSIGGGDEQFF
-	TRBV6-5	-	TRBJ2-3	TGTGCCAGCGTATCCCAGTGGGCAGATACGCAGTATTTT	CASVSQWADTQYF
-	TRBV4-2	TRBD2	TRBJ2-7	TGTGCCAGCAACCTGGAAGGGACTAGCGGGAGTGGTGAGCAGTACTTC	CASNLEGTSGSGEQYF
once	TRBV12-3/TRBV12-4	-	TRBJ1-1	TGTGACAGCAGTTTGGGGGGTAGGGAAGCTTCCTTT	CDSSLGGREASF
once	TRBV6-5	-	TRBJ2-5	TGTGCCACCCTGGGTTCAATCGGGGGGCCCTCCCTTTACTACCAAGAGACCCAGTGCTTC	CATLGSIGGPSLYYQETQCF
-	TRBV7-9	-	TRBJ1-1	TGTGCCAGCAGCCCTCAGGTGCTAATGAACACTGAAGCTCTCTTT	CASSPQVLMNTEALF
-	TRBV19	TRBD1	TRBJ2-1	TGTGCCACGAGAGGACAGGGGACCAATGAGCAGTTCTTC	CATRGQGTNEQFF
-	TRBV6-5	-	TRBJ2-1	TGTGCCAGCGGTTACTCGAGCCATGAGCTGTTCTTC	CASGYSSHELFF
-	TRBV6-5	-	TRBJ2-1	TGTGCCAACAGTTACGTCGGGGATGAGCGGTTCTTC	CANSYVGDERFF
-	TRBV6-1	TRBD2	TRBJ2-3	TGTGTCAGCAGTGAACTAGCGGGAGAGGCAGATACGCAGTATTTT	CVSSELAGEADTQYF
-	TRBV18	-	TRBJ1-1	TGTGCCAGCTCACCACCGGCGGGGGAAGGGGCTTTCTTT	CASSPPAGEGAFF
-	TRBV7-8	TRBD2	TRBJ2-7	TGTGCCAGCAGCCCGGGGACTAGCGGTAACTCCTACGAGCAGTATTTC	CASSPGTSGNSYEQYF
many	TRBV28	-	TRBJ2-1	TGTGCCAGCAGTTTATTTCCCACCTATGAGCAGTTCTTC	CASSLFPTYEQFF
-	TRBV5-5	TRBD1	TRBJ2-2	TGTGCCAGCGGTCCCCCAGGGGGTGACACCAGGGAGCTGTTCTTT	CASGPPGGDTRELFF
-	TRBV11-2	-	TRBJ2-6	TGTGCCATCAGCTTGTCGCGGGGAAGAGGGGCCAACGTCCTGACCTTC	CAISLSRGRGANVLTF
-	TRBV6-1	-	TRBJ2-2	TGTGCCAGCAGTGAAGGGTACCAGGGAAACACCGGGGAGCTGTTTTTT	CASSEGYQGNTGELFF
once	TRBV29-1	-	TRBJ2-7	TGCAGCGTTGTGGGCGGCAGCAGCTATGAGCAGTACTTC	CSVVGGSSYEQYF
-	TRBV5-4	-	TRBJ2-7	TGTGCCAGCCGCTCGTCTGGGAAATGCTACGAGCAGTACTTC	CASRSSGKCYEQYF
-	TRBV6-1	-	TRBJ2-7	TGTGCCAACAGTTATACCAGTCAAAATTACGAGCAGTACTTC	CANSYTSQNYEQYF
many	TRBV6-5	TRBD2	TRBJ2-1	TGTGCCAGCAGGGTATCCGGGACTAGCCCCAATGAGCAGTTCTTC	CASRVSGTSPNEQFF
-	TRBV14	TRBD1	TRBJ1-1	TGTGCCAGTAGCCTCAGGACAGGGTCCGACACTGAAGCTTTCTTT	CASSLRTGSDTEAFF
once	TRBV4-1	-	TRBJ2-3	TGCGCCAACAGCCCGGAGGGATGGGATGATACGCAGTATTTT	CANSPEGWDDTQYF
-	TRBV7-9	-	TRBJ2-5	TGTGCTAGGAGCCGTGGGGACGGAAGGATACAAGAGACCCAGTACTTC	CARSRGDGRIQETQYF
-	TRBV7-8	-	TRBJ2-7	TGTGCCAGCAGCTCAGGCTCCAGGGCACTTACATACGAGCAGTACTTC	CASSSGSRALTYEQYF
-	TRBV11-2	-	TRBJ1-2	TGTGCCAGCAACTTAGAGGGGAGCTATGGTTGCACCTTC	CASNLEGSYGCTF
-	TRBV21-1	-	TRBJ1-2	TGTGCCAGCAGCGGCAGCTCTTATGGCTACACATTC	CASSGSSYGYTF
-	TRBV29-1	-	TRBJ2-1	TGCAGTGTGGGTACTCCTTCCAGCTCCTACAATGAGCAGTTCTTC	CSVGTPSSSYNEQFF
-	TRBV4-1	TRBD1	TRBJ1-4	TGCGCCAGCAGCCAAGGGCCTGGGACAGGGGAACAAAAACTCTTTTTT	CASSQGPGTGEQKLFF
-	TRBV7-9	-	TRBJ1-1	TGTGCCAGCAGCTTATTTGGGCAGGGGACTGGGGTGAACACTGAAGCTTTCTTT	CASSLFGQGTGVNTEAFF
-	TRBV4-2	-	TRBJ2-3	TGTGCCAGCAGCCTAGACATGGGAGATACGCAGTATTTT	CASSLDMGDTQYF
-	TRBV5-1	TRBD1	TRBJ2-2	TGCGCCAGAAGCTGGGGACAGGGGGTCGGGGAGCTGTTTTTT	CARSWGQGVGELFF
-	TRBV6-5	-	TRBJ2-1	TGTGTCAGCAGTCCACCGGGGGACAGCATCTACAATGAGCAGTTCTTC	CVSSPPGDSIYNEQFF
many	TRBV7-9	-	TRBJ1-2	TGTGCCAGCAGCCCTTTAGGAGGATCACTTCCCTATGGCTACACCTTC	CASSPLGGSLPYGYTF
-	TRBV25-1	-	TRBJ1-2	TGTTCCTGCAGTAGTCCGGGGGGCGAGGTCTATGGCTACACCTTC	CSCSSPGGEVYGYTF
many	TRBV6-5	-	TRBJ2-2	TGTGCCAGCAGTTACTGGGCATCCACCGGGGAGCTGTTTTTT	CASSYWASTGELFF
-	TRBV6-1	-	TRBJ2-5	TGTGCCAGCAGTGAAGAACGTACCGTCCAAGAGACCCAGTACTTT	CASSEERTVQETQYF
-	TRBV5-4	-	TRBJ2-1	TGTGCCAGCGGCGCCGGCTACAGCTCCTACAATGAGCAGTTCTTC	CASGAGYSSYNEQFF
-	TRBV5-1	-	TRBJ1-2	TGCGCCAGCAGCTTAGCGGGGAGAGTCGGCTACACCTTC	CASSLAGRVGYTF
-	TRBV11-2	TRBD2	TRBJ2-3	TGTGCCAGCAGCCCACGGGGGAGGGAGCCCGCAGATACGCAGTACTTT	CASSPRGREPADTQYF